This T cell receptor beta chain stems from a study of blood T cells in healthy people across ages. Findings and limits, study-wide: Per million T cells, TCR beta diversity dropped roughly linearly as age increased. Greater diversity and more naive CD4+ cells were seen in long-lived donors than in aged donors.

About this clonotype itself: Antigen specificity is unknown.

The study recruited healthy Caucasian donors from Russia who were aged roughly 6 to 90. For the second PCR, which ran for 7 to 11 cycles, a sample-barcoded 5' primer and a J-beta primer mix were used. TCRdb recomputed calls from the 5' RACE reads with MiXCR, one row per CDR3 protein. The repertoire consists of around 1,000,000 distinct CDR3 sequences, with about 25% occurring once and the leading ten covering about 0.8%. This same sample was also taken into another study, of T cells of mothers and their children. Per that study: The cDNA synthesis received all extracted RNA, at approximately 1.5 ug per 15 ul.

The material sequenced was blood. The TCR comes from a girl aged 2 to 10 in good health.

The CDR3 loop reads CASRPGLAETQYF. Written as DNA, the CDR3 is TGTGCCAGCAGACCGGGACTAGCAGAGACCCAGTACTTC. The chain has TRBV6-2 or TRBV6-3 and TRBJ2-5, with TRBD2 identical over 9 bases. The CDR3 loop spans 13 amino acids. The trim removed 6 bases at V and 4 bases at J, leaving 3 bases unmatched. The germline CDR1 and CDR2 sequences are MNHEY and SVGEGT.